These T cell receptor beta chains were read from a single sample in a study of OX40 agonist ivuxolimab in advanced cancers. Sequencing used immunoSEQ multiplex PCR; TCRdb keeps in-frame clones, though not all of them. This sample has tens of thousands of clones, with 80% to 85% found just once. This specimen consisted of CD4+ or CD8+ T cells sorted from blood, obtained in a trial of the OX40 agonist ivuxolimab. These receptors originate from an adult with an advanced solid tumor such as melanoma, head and neck, liver or kidney cancer. CDR3s include the opening cysteine and the closing phenylalanine or tryptophan. D genes are given only for firm matches. Size is omitted from some rows. Given values are once, few, many or a class for expanded clones.

j_call clone_size v_call d_call cdr3_nt cdr3_aa
TRBJ1-6 - TRBV4-1 - TGCGCCAGCAGCCAAACTAGGTGGGAAGGTCGGAGTTCACCCCTCCACTTT CASSQTRWEGRSSPLHF
TRBJ1-1 - TRBV5-4 - TGTGCCAGCAACTCGCCATCGAGTGCTGAAGCTTTCTTT CASNSPSSAEAFF
TRBJ2-7 - TRBV2 - TGTGCCAGCAGTGATCTCTTAATGAGGGACGAGCAGTACTTC CASSDLLMRDEQYF
TRBJ2-1 - TRBV6-5 TRBD1 TGTGCCAGCAGAAGGAACAGGGGGAGTGAGCAGTTCTTC CASRRNRGSEQFF
TRBJ1-3 - TRBV7-9 TRBD1 TGTGCCAGCAGGCCGGGACAGCTCCCTGGAAACACCATATATTTT CASRPGQLPGNTIYF
TRBJ1-5 - TRBV2 - TGTGCCAGCAGTGAGGGGCAGGGAGCTCAGCCCCAGCATTTT CASSEGQGAQPQHF
TRBJ2-3 - TRBV4-3 - TGCGCCAGCAGCCAAGATTGGGCAGATACGCAGTATTTT CASSQDWADTQYF
TRBJ2-1 - TRBV9 - TGTGCCAGCAGCGGTAGACAGGCCAATGAGCAGTTCTTC CASSGRQANEQFF
TRBJ1-2 - TRBV4-1 TRBD1 TGCGCCAGCAGCCAATCTTTCGACAGGGTTTATGGCTACACCTTC CASSQSFDRVYGYTF
TRBJ1-1 - TRBV27 - TGTGCCAGCAGTTTCGCCCCACAGGGAGGATTCACTGAAGCTTTCTTT CASSFAPQGGFTEAFF
TRBJ2-7 - TRBV5-1 TRBD2 TGCGCCAGCAGCGTGGACGGGAGGAACGAGCAGTACTTC CASSVDGRNEQYF
TRBJ2-1 once TRBV11-2 - TGTGCCAGCCGTCACCTAGTGTTAAATGAGCAGTTCTTC CASRHLVLNEQFF
TRBJ1-1 - TRBV5-1 - TGCGCCAGCAGCCCGGACTGGACGATGAACACTGAAGCTTTCTTT CASSPDWTMNTEAFF
TRBJ1-2 - TRBV25-1 - TGTGCCAGCAGTGAATTACGGAGCAATGGCTACACCTTC CASSELRSNGYTF
TRBJ1-2 few TRBV11-3 - TGTGCCAGCAGCTTAGATCTGGAAGGGGGCTACACCTTC CASSLDLEGGYTF
TRBJ2-5 - TRBV5-1 - TGCGCCAGCAGCTTGGCGGTAGAAGGGACCCAGTACTTC CASSLAVEGTQYF
TRBJ2-3 - TRBV29-1 - TGCAGCGTTACAGGGACCGGAGCAGATACGCAGTATTTT CSVTGTGADTQYF
TRBJ2-1 - TRBV7-9 - TGTGCCAGCAGCTTACAGGGCCCAATCTACAATGAGCAGTTCTTC CASSLQGPIYNEQFF
TRBJ2-7 - TRBV7-5 - TGTGTCAGAAGCCTACCCCCAGGGGCAGGGTACAAGCAGTACTTC CVRSLPPGAGYKQYF
TRBJ2-1 - TRBV11-2 TRBD2 TGTGCCAGCAGCTCCCCACTAGCGCTATACAATGAGCAGTTCTTC CASSSPLALYNEQFF
TRBJ1-5 - TRBV6-1 - TGTGCCAGCGGTTTTTATAGCAATCAGCCCCAGCATTTT CASGFYSNQPQHF
TRBJ2-1 few TRBV19 TRBD2 TGTGCCAGTGGGGGACTAGCGGGAGGACTTCCCTACAATGAGCAGTTCTTC CASGGLAGGLPYNEQFF
TRBJ1-5 - TRBV27 - TGTGCCAGCAGAGGGCAGGGCAAGCAGCCCCAGCATTTT CASRGQGKQPQHF
TRBJ2-1 - TRBV5-1 TRBD2 TGCGCCAGCAGCAGCCGGGGGGACAATGAGCAGTTCTTC CASSSRGDNEQFF
TRBJ1-1 - TRBV6-1 - TGTGCCAGCAGTGAAGCGTCCGGGGTTTACACTGAAGCTTTCTTT CASSEASGVYTEAFF
TRBJ1-2 - TRBV5-6 TRBD1 TGTGCCAGCAGCGAGGACAGGGGCTTGGGAGTCTATGGCTACACCTTC CASSEDRGLGVYGYTF
TRBJ2-5 - TRBV5-1 - TGCGCCAGCAGCTTGAGACCCTCTCAAGAGACCCAGTACTTC CASSLRPSQETQYF
TRBJ1-5 - TRBV10-3 TRBD1 TGTGCCATCAGTACAGGGGTTCGGGATCAGCCCCAGCATTTT CAISTGVRDQPQHF
TRBJ2-3 - TRBV19 - TGTGCCAGTAGTATAGCTAGCACAGATACGCAGTATTTT CASSIASTDTQYF
TRBJ2-7 once TRBV11-2 - TGTGCCAGCAGCTTATTTCGGGACACCTCCTACGAGCAGTACTTC CASSLFRDTSYEQYF
TRBJ2-1 - TRBV6-4 TRBD2 TGTGCCAGCAGTGAGGCTAGCGGGGGGGCAGATGAGCAGTTCTTC CASSEASGGADEQFF
TRBJ1-4 few TRBV2 - TGTGCCAGCAGTGAAGTCCAGAAACTGTTTTTT CASSEVQKLFF
TRBJ1-1 - TRBV4-3 - TGCGCCAGCAGCCACCATGGGAGGAACACTGAAGCTTTCTTT CASSHHGRNTEAFF
TRBJ2-4 - TRBV5-1 - TGCGCCAGCAGCTTCGGGCAGGGAAACATTCAGTACTTC CASSFGQGNIQYF
TRBJ2-5 - TRBV9 TRBD2 TGTGCCAGCAGCGCCCAGACTAGCGGGATTTTCGAGACCCAGTACTTC CASSAQTSGIFETQYF
TRBJ2-1 - TRBV11-3 - TGTGCCAGCAGCTTATACCCGCGGTCTGAGCAGTTCTTC CASSLYPRSEQFF
TRBJ1-2 - TRBV10-3 TRBD1 TGTGCCATCAGTGAGTTAAGGGACAGGATCTTAAACTATGGCTACACCTTC CAISELRDRILNYGYTF
TRBJ1-1 - TRBV19 TRBD1 TGTGCCAGTAGAAGTGGACAGGGCGGGAACACTGAAGCTTTCTTT CASRSGQGGNTEAFF
TRBJ1-2 medium-sized TRBV10-3 - TGTGCCACCTACCCCGGGTCAGGGGAGGACTACACCTTC CATYPGSGEDYTF
TRBJ1-1 few TRBV10-2 - TGCGCCAGCAGTGAATTCAACACTGAAGCTTTCTTT CASSEFNTEAFF
TRBJ1-2 - TRBV5-6 - TGTGCCAGCGGGGGGGCATACTATGGCTACACCTTC CASGGAYYGYTF
TRBJ1-4 - TRBV2 TRBD1 TGTGCCTCACAAATACAGGGGGTGGAGTACGAAAAACTGTTTTTT CASQIQGVEYEKLFF
TRBJ1-4 - TRBV6-1 - TGTGCCAGCAGTGAAGCACAGGGAGGGAATGAAAAACTGTTTTTT CASSEAQGGNEKLFF
TRBJ2-7 - TRBV6-6 - TGTGCCAGCAGTTACTCCGACAGTTACGAGCAGTACTTC CASSYSDSYEQYF
TRBJ1-1 - TRBV19 TRBD1 TGTGCCAGTCGGGGACAGGGGAACACTGAAGCTTTCTTT CASRGQGNTEAFF
TRBJ1-5 - TRBV4-2 - TGTGCCAGCAGCCAAGAGAACAGAATCGAGCCCCAGCATTTT CASSQENRIEPQHF
TRBJ1-2 - TRBV30 - TGTGCCTGGAGACAGGACGGAAACTATGGCTACACCTTC CAWRQDGNYGYTF
TRBJ1-2 - TRBV18 - TGTGCCAGCTCACCCAATCCCTATGGCTACACCTTC CASSPNPYGYTF
TRBJ2-5 - TRBV5-1 - TGCGCCAGCCAGCTCATGTTCCAAGAGACCCAGTACTTC CASQLMFQETQYF
TRBJ1-2 - TRBV19 - TGTGCCAGTAACGAGGGGAGTTGGCCGAACTATGGCTACACCTTC CASNEGSWPNYGYTF
TRBJ1-6 - TRBV12-5 - TGTGCTACCTGCCGTGAGCCGGGGTCACCCCTCCACTTT CATCREPGSPLHF
TRBJ2-5 - TRBV6-5 - TGTGCCAGCAGTTACTTAGGGGAGCAAGGGACCCAGTACTTC CASSYLGEQGTQYF